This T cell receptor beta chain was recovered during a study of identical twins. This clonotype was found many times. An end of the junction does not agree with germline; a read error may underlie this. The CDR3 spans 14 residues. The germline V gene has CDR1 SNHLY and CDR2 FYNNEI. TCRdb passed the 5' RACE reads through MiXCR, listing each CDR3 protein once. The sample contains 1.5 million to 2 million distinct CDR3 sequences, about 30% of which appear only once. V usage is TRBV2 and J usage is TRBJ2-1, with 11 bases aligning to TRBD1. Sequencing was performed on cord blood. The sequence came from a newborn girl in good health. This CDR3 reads CASSRDRGDNEQFF. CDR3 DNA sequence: TGCGCCTCTTCCCGGGACAGGGGGGACAATGAGCAGTTCTTC.